The T cell receptor beta chain under discussion was sequenced for a study of T cell responses to AZD1222 COVID-19 vaccine. Profiling relied on immunoSEQ multiplex PCR, and the TCRdb table lists in-frame clones only, not all of them. This table has about 120,000 clones, 70% to 90% appearing once. Germline lookup yields CDR1 SGHTS and CDR2 YDEGEE. V was pared by 4 bases and J by 1 base, with 11 bases between. The CDR3 is 14 residues long. The rearrangement joins TRBV5-8 to TRBJ1-2, with D possibly matching TRBD1 (6 bases). This specimen consisted of peripheral blood, obtained on day 0 of AZD1222 vaccination. The clonotype comes from an adult in good health. CDR3 sequence (DNA): TGTGCCAGCAGCGTAACAGGGTTTAACTATGGCTACACCTTC. The encoded protein is CASSVTGFNYGYTF.